This T cell receptor (beta chain) was documented in a study of blood T cells in healthy people across ages. Germline V CDR1 and CDR2: LGHNA, YNFKEQ. J lost 5 bases, V lost 1 base, and 10 bases had no gene match. The CDR3 extends over 16 amino acids. PCR was performed a second time for about 7 to 12 cycles using a sample-barcoded 5' primer and a J-beta primer mix. TCRdb re-analysed the 5' RACE reads in MiXCR, keeping a single row per CDR3 protein. The repertoire holds over 1,200,000 distinct CDR3 sequences, with approximately 59% as singletons. The sequenced material came from blood. This chain connects TRBV4-2 to TRBJ1-1; 7 nucleotides match TRBD1. The source of this sequence is a man aged 18 to 29 in good health. CDR3 sequence: CASSQVFPGGKTEAFF. The CDR3 DNA reads as TGTGCCAGCAGCCAAGTTTTTCCAGGGGGGAAAACTGAAGCTTTCTTT.